The 30 T cell receptor beta chains below were found in one sample sequenced in a study of cytomegalovirus exposure and HLA in healthy donors. TCRdb's table, derived via immunoSEQ multiplex PCR, lists solely in-frame clones and lacks some. Of around 250,000 clones in the sample, around 90% were seen once. The sample comprised PBMCs. The source of these receptors is a woman between 18 and 30 years old in good health and CMV-seronegative.

In its sample, this clone was seen a few times. The CDR3, as DNA: TGTGCCAGCAGTTATTCAGCTCCCAGGGGCGACGAGCAGTACGTC. Amino acid sequence: CASSYSAPRGDEQYV. The chain recombines TRBV27 with TRBJ2-7; tentatively, D is TRBD1 (6 bases). The CDR3 runs 15 residues. Germline lookup yields CDR1 MNHEY and CDR2 SMNVEV (reference sequence). The V and J ends lost 4 bases and 5 bases respectively, with 18 bases between them.

This chain joins TRBV7-8 and TRBJ1-3; D perhaps matches TRBD1 (5 bases). The V end lost 4 bases, the J end lost 4 bases, and 17 bases lay between the germline ends. This CDR3 is built from 16 residues. Germline CDR1 SGHVS, CDR2 FQNEAQ. CDR3 sequence reads: CASSSSRGVNGNTIYF. The DNA of the CDR3 is TGTGCCAGCAGCTCATCCCGGGGGGTTAACGGAAACACCATATATTTT.

The rearrangement joins TRBV7-2 to TRBJ2-3, with D uncertain. CDR3 length: 15 residues. Germline V gives CDR1 SGHTA, CDR2 FQGNSA. Trimming removed 2 bases at V and 0 bases at J, with 9 bases between. Here the CDR3 reads CASSLRTASTDTQYF. The CDR3 nucleotides read TGTGCCAGCAGCTTAAGAACAGCTAGCACAGATACGCAGTATTTT.

The chain joins TRBV29-1 to TRBJ2-7, with a tentative D call TRBD2 (6 bases). V gave up 2 bases and J gave up 4 bases, with 12 bases separating them. Germline CDR1 and CDR2: SQVTM and ANQGSEA. The CDR3 contains 13 residues. DNA for the CDR3: TGCAGCGTTGAACAGGGAGGTAATTACGAGCAGTACTTC. As protein: CSVEQGGNYEQYF.

This sequence joins TRBV9 and TRBJ2-1, with a possible D match to TRBD2 (6 bases). Germline V lookup: CDR1 SGDLS, CDR2 YYNGEE. Between the trimmed V and J ends, which lost 4 bases and 4 bases, there was a span of 18 bases. This CDR3 has 16 residues. DNA of the CDR3: TGTGCCAGCAGCCGTAACTCGGGACTGGCGTACAATGAGCAGTTCTTC. Its translation: CASSRNSGLAYNEQFF.

The CDR3 loop reads CASASSYNSPLHF. CDR3 DNA: TGTGCTAGTGCGAGCTCCTATAATTCACCCCTCCACTTT. The chain is built from TRBV12-5 and TRBJ1-6, with D hard to call. The CDR3 totals 13 residues. V dropped 7 bases and J dropped 0 bases, with 4 bases sitting between them. Germline V lookup: CDR1 LGHNT, CDR2 FRNRAP.

This chain connects TRBV5-8 to TRBJ2-5; 11 bases map to TRBD1. Germline loops: CDR1 SGHTS, CDR2 YDEGEE. This CDR3 spans 16 amino acids. Trimming at V came to 3 bases and at J to 4 bases, leaving 8 bases not matched to a gene. Here the CDR3 DNA reads TGTGCCAGCAGCTGGGGGACAGGGGGAGTTGGAGAGACCCAGTACTTC. Translating gives CASSWGTGGVGETQYF. The variable domain in full, with the rest retrieved from reference TRBV5-8 and TRBJ2-5, is EAGVTQSPTHLIKTRGQQATLRCSPISGHTSVYWYQQALGLGLQFLLWYDEGEERNRGNFPPRFSGRQFPNYSSELNVNALELEDSALYLCASSWGTGGVGETQYFGPGTRLLVL.

This clone has just one count. The chain joins TRBV23-1 to TRBJ1-2; TRBD1 is a possible D gene (5 bases). TRBV23-1 is assigned to the ORF class and has an uncertain function. V shed 4 bases and J shed 3 bases, with 15 bases lying between them. The CDR3 contains 15 residues. The CDR3 bases are TGCGCCAGCAGTCTCCCATCAGCAGGGCACTATGGCTACACCTTC. It specifies CASSLPSAGHYGYTF.

The gene calls are TRBV2 and TRBJ2-1, with 9 positions matching TRBD2. Germline CDR1 SNHLY, CDR2 FYNNEI. V trimming: 11 bases; J trimming: 6 bases; junction bases outside the gene matches: 17. The CDR3 loop spans 16 amino acids. CDR3 nucleotide sequence: TGTGCCGGCCTTACGCCCGGCGGGGGGGCCGCCAATGAGCAGTTCTTC. Its protein product is CAGLTPGGGAANEQFF. Full variable domain (remainder filled in from reference TRBV2 and TRBJ2-1): EPEVTQTPSHQVTQMGQEVILRCVPISNHLYFYWYRQILGQKVEFLVSFYNNEISEKSEIFDDQFSVERPDGSNFTLKIRSTKLEDSAMYFCAGLTPGGGAANEQFFGPGTRLTVL.

The chain joins TRBV7-8 to TRBJ2-1; 11 bases align to TRBD2. V lost 3 bases and J lost 8; bases outside the gene matches: 3. CDR3 length: 14 residues. Germline V gene sequence: CDR1 SGHVS, CDR2 FQNEAQ. CDR3 loop: CASSFGTSGDEQFF. The CDR3 DNA follows: TGTGCCAGCAGCTTCGGGACTAGCGGCGATGAGCAGTTCTTC.

V is TRBV4-1 and J is TRBJ1-5; 10 positions match TRBD1. The CDR3 sequence is 17 residues long. The J segment lost 5 bases and the V segment lost 1 base, leaving 8 bases of the junction unmatched. Germline V lookup: CDR1 MGHRA, CDR2 YSYEKL. CDR3 sequence (DNA): TGCGCCAGCAGCCAAGGGACAGGGGGTCCTCTTTATCAGCCCCAGCATTTT. This sequence encodes CASSQGTGGPLYQPQHF.

The chain carries TRBV6-6 and TRBJ2-7; 10 nucleotides agree with TRBD1. The germline V gene encodes CDR1 MNHNY and CDR2 SVGAGI (reference sequence). This CDR3 has 14 residues. V lost 8 bases and J lost 1; bases outside the gene matches: 5. For the CDR3, the DNA is TGTGCCAGCGGGACGGACAGGGGGTCCTACGAGCAGTACTTC. Translating it yields CASGTDRGSYEQYF.

The V and J genes are TRBV5-6 and TRBJ1-5; perhaps TRBD1 as D (5 bases). The CDR3 is 15 amino acids. Per germline, CDR1 SGHDT and CDR2 YYEEEE. The germline V and J ends were trimmed by 0 bases and 0 bases, with 7 bases remaining between them. This chain's CDR3 is CASSLEGHSNQPQHF. In DNA form, the CDR3 reads TGTGCCAGCAGCTTGGAGGGGCATAGCAATCAGCCCCAGCATTTT.

This chain joins TRBV2 and TRBJ2-3, with 8 bases aligning to TRBD1. The V gene's germline CDR1 is SNHLY and CDR2 FYNNEI. This CDR3 is built from 15 residues. The V gene end was trimmed by 5 bases and the J gene end by 2 bases; junction bases not matched to a gene: 6. The CDR3 loop reads CASSRDRGFTDTQYF. The CDR3 region has the DNA TGTGCCAGCAGTCGTGACAGGGGCTTCACAGATACGCAGTATTTT.

This chain connects TRBV29-1 to TRBJ2-5; 12 positions match TRBD2. The V gene's germline CDR1 is SQVTM and CDR2 ANQGSEA. With 3 bases clipped from V and 4 bases from J, the junction kept 3 bases outside the gene matches. The CDR3 is 14 residues long. In DNA, the CDR3 is TGCAGCGTTGAGGCTAGCGGGGGGGGAGAGACCCAGTACTTC. Its protein is CSVEASGGGETQYF.

This sequence joins TRBV27 and TRBJ1-2; 9 bases match TRBD1. The V gene's germline CDR1 is MNHEY and CDR2 SMNVEV (reference sequence). Germline trimming cut 2 bases from V and 6 bases from J; bases unmatched to any gene: 7. The CDR3 sequence is 15 residues long. The CDR3 here is CASSLRTGVMDGYTF. The CDR3 coding sequence is TGTGCCAGCAGTTTACGGACAGGGGTGATGGATGGCTACACCTTC.

This rearrangement joins TRBV7-2 to TRBJ2-1, with TRBD2 as a possible D gene (6 bases). V lost 1 base and J 7 bases, leaving 11 bases between the germline ends. Germline V gene sequence: CDR1 SGHTA, CDR2 FQGNSA. The CDR3 totals 14 residues. For the CDR3, the DNA is TGTGCCAGCAGCTTAGGCCCGGGGGTGAATGAGCAGTTCTTC. This sequence encodes CASSLGPGVNEQFF.

This clone came up once. The chain has TRBV7-6 and TRBJ2-1; 7 nucleotides line up with TRBD1. CDR1 and CDR2 (germline): SGHVS, FNYEAQ. The CDR3 is made up of 17 amino acids. V was clipped by 3 bases and J by 0 bases; unmatched bases: 8. CDR3 region: CASSLTDRASSYNEQFF. CDR3 in DNA: TGTGCCAGCAGCTTGACTGACAGGGCGAGCTCCTACAATGAGCAGTTCTTC.

The chain employs TRBV4-1 and TRBJ1-5, with 9 bases fitting TRBD1. CDR1 and CDR2 (germline): MGHRA, YSYEKL. CDR3 length: 19 amino acids. Unmatched junction bases numbered 10, after V lost 1 base and J lost 0 bases. The DNA of the CDR3 is TGCGCCAGCAGCCAAGCCCCGGACAGGGGACATTATAGCAATCAGCCCCAGCATTTT. This codes for CASSQAPDRGHYSNQPQHF.

The V gene is TRBV5-1, the J gene TRBJ1-5; D unresolved. V lost 4 bases, J lost 4 bases, and 18 bases lay in between. The CDR3 loop spans 16 amino acids. Germline V gene lookup returns CDR1 SGHRS and CDR2 YFSETQ. As DNA, the CDR3 is TGCGCCAGCAGCCCAAAACTCGACACCCTTAATCAGCCCCAGCATTTT. Translating it yields CASSPKLDTLNQPQHF.

V and J are TRBV19 and TRBJ1-1, with D possibly matching TRBD1 (5 bases). The CDR3 is 13 residues long. Trimming pared 8 bases from V and 1 base from J, leaving 11 bases between. Germline CDR1 reads LNHDA; CDR2 reads SQIVND (reference sequence). The CDR3 bases are TGTGCCAGTTCGTGGGGCAAGAACACTGAAGCTTTCTTT. This gives the protein CASSWGKNTEAFF.

This rearrangement joins TRBV6-5 to TRBJ2-7; TRBD1 aligns across 9 bases. The CDR3 consists of 15 residues. The germline V gene encodes CDR1 MNHEY and CDR2 SVGAGI. J lost 1 base, V lost 6 bases, and 7 bases had no gene match. CDR3 sequence: CASRRFGQGSYEQYF. DNA of the CDR3: TGTGCCAGCAGGAGATTTGGACAGGGGTCCTACGAGCAGTACTTC.

This chain links TRBV9 with TRBJ1-2; D is possibly TRBD1 (6 bases). Germline V gene sequence: CDR1 SGDLS, CDR2 YYNGEE. This CDR3 spans 18 amino acids. V dropped 3 bases and J dropped 4 bases, with 25 bases sitting between them. This chain's CDR3 is CASSGFSARDKLFYGYTF. CDR3 nucleotide sequence: TGTGCCAGCAGCGGGTTCTCCGCGAGGGACAAACTATTCTATGGCTACACCTTC.

The V and J genes are TRBV4-1 and TRBJ2-7, with TRBD2 matching 9 bases. V dropped 3 bases and J dropped 6; count of bases not matched to a gene: 9. The V gene's germline CDR1 is MGHRA and CDR2 YSYEKL. This CDR3 spans 15 amino acids. The CDR3 reads CASSHPGGGAFEQYF. CDR3 in DNA: TGCGCCAGCAGCCACCCCGGCGGGGGGGCCTTCGAGCAGTACTTC.

V gene TRBV9 combines with J gene TRBJ2-5, with 9 positions matching TRBD2. Germline values: CDR1 SGDLS, CDR2 YYNGEE. There are 15 residues in the CDR3. Losses at the gene ends were 3 bases for V and 1 base for J; bases not matched to a gene: 4. DNA for the CDR3: TGTGCCAGCAGCGAGCGGGGGGCCCCCCAAGAGACCCAGTACTTC. Translating gives CASSERGAPQETQYF.

The chain carries TRBV4-1 and TRBJ1-1; 10 bases are shared with TRBD1. This CDR3 comprises 14 residues. Germline V gene lookup returns CDR1 MGHRA and CDR2 YSYEKL. With 4 bases clipped from V and 4 bases from J, the junction kept 3 bases outside the gene matches. The CDR3 nucleotides read TGCGCCAGCAGCCGGAGGACAGGGGGCACTGAAGCTTTCTTT. As protein: CASSRRTGGTEAFF.

V and J are TRBV9 and TRBJ2-1; 7 bases align to TRBD1. The CDR3 is 15 residues long. The germline V gene encodes CDR1 SGDLS and CDR2 YYNGEE. The ends lost 3 bases at V and 4 bases at J; junction bases unmatched: 7. The CDR3 spells CASSATGDPYNEQFF. The DNA for the CDR3 is TGTGCCAGCAGCGCAACAGGGGACCCTTACAATGAGCAGTTCTTC.

The V call is TRBV6-5, the J call TRBJ1-3; perhaps TRBD1 as D (6 bases). V was pared by 6 bases and J by 4 bases, with 16 bases between. From germline, CDR1 is MNHEY and CDR2 SVGAGI. The CDR3 has 15 residues. This chain's CDR3 is CASSTVGGLGNTIYF. The DNA of the CDR3 is TGTGCCAGCAGCACGGTCGGGGGGCTCGGAAACACCATATATTTT.

The genes are TRBV5-1 and TRBJ2-7, with D maybe TRBD2 (6 bases). This CDR3 has 13 residues. Germline V gene data show CDR1 as SGHRS and CDR2 as YFSETQ. The V end lost 0 bases, the J end lost 5 bases, and 9 bases lay between the germline ends. CDR3 in amino acids: CASSLAGGDEQYF. CDR3 DNA: TGCGCCAGCAGCTTGGCCGGAGGGGACGAGCAGTACTTC.

This chain connects TRBV7-3 to TRBJ1-1; D remains unclear. The CDR3 runs to 15 residues. The V gene lost 5 bases and the J gene lost 5 bases, with 18 bases spanning the gap. CDR1 is SGHTA and CDR2 is FQGTGA in the germline V gene. The CDR3, as DNA: TGTGCCAGCAGCGAGAGCCCGGGCGGGGTAACTGAAGCTTTCTTT. It yields the protein CASSESPGGVTEAFF. Looking up the rest from reference TRBV7-3 and TRBJ1-1 gives the full variable domain: GAGVSQTPSNKVTEKGKYVELRCDPISGHTALYWYRQSLGQGPEFLIYFQGTGAADDSGLPNDRFFAVRPEGSVSTLKIQRTERGDSAVYLCASSESPGGVTEAFFGQGTRLTVV.